The rows below give T cell receptor beta chains drawn from one sample of a study of T cells in Graves' hyperthyroidism and ophthalmopathy. TCRdb recomputed calls from the multiplex PCR reads with MiXCR, one row per CDR3 protein. The sample lists some 600,000 distinct CDR3 sequences; around 13% were seen once. Sequences were obtained from blood. Every receptor here comes from a woman in her twenties or thirties with Graves' hyperthyroidism that later progressed to Graves' ophthalmopathy. Both conserved end residues are part of each CDR3. Each record gives: D gene, J gene, clone size, V gene, CDR3 protein, CDR3 DNA. D genes are given only for firm matches. Rows may omit the clone size; those that give it use once, few, many or a size class.

>TRBD1|TRBJ1-1|many|TRBV30
CAWGQEFTEAFF
TGTGCCTGGGGACAGGAGTTCACTGAAGCTTTCTTT
>NA|TRBJ2-7|many|TRBV2
CASIGVAAAEQYF
TGTGCCAGCATTGGGGTTGCGGCAGCTGAGCAGTACTTC
>NA|TRBJ2-7|many|TRBV18
CASSPMGNEQYF
TGTGCCAGCTCACCTATGGGGAACGAGCAGTACTTC
>NA|TRBJ2-7|many|TRBV12-3/TRBV12-4
CASSLVGNRQYF
TGTGCCAGCAGTTTAGTAGGGAATCGGCAGTACTTC
>NA|TRBJ1-2|many|TRBV6-2/TRBV6-3
CASSPGRRYGYTF
TGTGCCAGCAGTCCAGGACGGCGCTATGGCTACACCTTC
>NA|TRBJ1-1|many|TRBV19
CATSRDTEAFF
TGTGCCACTTCGAGGGACACTGAAGCTTTCTTT
>TRBD1|TRBJ2-7|NA|TRBV30
CAWSDDRGPVEQYF
TGTGCCTGGAGTGATGACAGGGGACCCGTGGAGCAGTACTTC
>NA|TRBJ1-1|few|TRBV19
CASSLDPGAEAFF
TGTGCCAGTAGTCTCGACCCCGGGGCTGAAGCTTTCTTT
>NA|TRBJ2-3|many|TRBV20-1
CSARVAADTQYF
TGCAGTGCTAGAGTAGCGGCAGATACGCAGTATTTT
>NA|TRBJ2-2|many|TRBV6-2/TRBV6-3
CASKGAGWTGELFF
TGTGCCAGCAAGGGAGCAGGGTGGACCGGGGAGCTGTTTTTT
>TRBD1|TRBJ1-2|many|TRBV2
CASSGQTGGITGYTF
TGTGCCAGCAGTGGACAGACAGGGGGTATTACTGGCTACACCTTC
>TRBD1|TRBJ2-1|many|TRBV4-3
CASSTGGEGEQFF
TGCGCCAGCAGTACAGGGGGCGAAGGTGAGCAGTTCTTC
>TRBD2|TRBJ2-5|many|TRBV7-2
CASSALAGIQETQYF
TGTGCCAGCAGCGCTCTAGCGGGGATTCAAGAGACCCAGTACTTC
>TRBD2|TRBJ2-1|few|TRBV5-6
CASSFWLAGRGEQFF
TGTGCCAGCAGCTTTTGGCTAGCGGGGAGGGGTGAGCAGTTCTTC